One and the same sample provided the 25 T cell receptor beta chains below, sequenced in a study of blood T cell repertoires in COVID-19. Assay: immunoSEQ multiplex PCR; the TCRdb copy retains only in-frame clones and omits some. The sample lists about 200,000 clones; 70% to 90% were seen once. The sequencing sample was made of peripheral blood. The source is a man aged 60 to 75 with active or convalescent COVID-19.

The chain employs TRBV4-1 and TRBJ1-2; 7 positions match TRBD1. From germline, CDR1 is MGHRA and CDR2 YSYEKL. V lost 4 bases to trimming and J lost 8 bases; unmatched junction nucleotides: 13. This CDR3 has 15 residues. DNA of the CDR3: TGCGCCAGCAGCCGGAACCTCGGACAGGCAGGGGGCTACACCTTC. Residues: CASSRNLGQAGGYTF.

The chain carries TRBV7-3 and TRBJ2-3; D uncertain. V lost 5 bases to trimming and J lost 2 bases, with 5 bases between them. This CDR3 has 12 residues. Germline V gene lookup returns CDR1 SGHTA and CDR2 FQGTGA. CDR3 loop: CASSPNTDTQYF. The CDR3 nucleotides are TGTGCCAGCAGCCCCAACACAGATACGCAGTATTTT.

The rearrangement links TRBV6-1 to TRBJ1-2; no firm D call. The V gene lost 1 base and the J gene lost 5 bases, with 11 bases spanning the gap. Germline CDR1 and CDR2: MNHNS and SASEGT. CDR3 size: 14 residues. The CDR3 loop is CASSEGPGRYGYTF. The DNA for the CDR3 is TGTGCCAGCAGTGAAGGACCGGGGAGATATGGCTACACCTTC.

For the CDR3, the DNA is TGTGCCATACAACGGGACAGTCTCTACAATGAGCAGTTCTTC. Translation: CAIQRDSLYNEQFF. The chain carries TRBV2 and TRBJ2-1, with 7 bases identical to TRBD1. This CDR3 comprises 14 residues. J was trimmed by 3 bases and V by 10 bases; bases with no gene match: 9. Germline lookup yields CDR1 SNHLY and CDR2 FYNNEI.

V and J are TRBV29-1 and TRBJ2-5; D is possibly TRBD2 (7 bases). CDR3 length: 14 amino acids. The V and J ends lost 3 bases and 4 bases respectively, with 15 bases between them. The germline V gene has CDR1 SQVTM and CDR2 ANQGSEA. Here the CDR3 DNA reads TGCAGCGTTGATGGGGGGGCAGATTTAGAGACCCAGTACTTC. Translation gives CSVDGGADLETQYF. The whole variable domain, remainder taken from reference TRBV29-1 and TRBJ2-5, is SAVISQKPSRDICQRGTSLTIQCQVDSQVTMMFWYRQQPGQSLTLIATANQGSEATYESGFVIDKFPISRPNLTFSTLTVSNMSPEDSSIYLCSVDGGADLETQYFGPGTRLLVL.

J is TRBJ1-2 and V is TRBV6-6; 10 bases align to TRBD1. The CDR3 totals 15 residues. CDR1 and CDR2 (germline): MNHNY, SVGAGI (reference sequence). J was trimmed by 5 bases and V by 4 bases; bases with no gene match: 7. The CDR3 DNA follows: TGTGCCAGCAGTTCGCGACAGGGGGCCCTATATGGCTACACCTTC. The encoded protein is CASSSRQGALYGYTF.

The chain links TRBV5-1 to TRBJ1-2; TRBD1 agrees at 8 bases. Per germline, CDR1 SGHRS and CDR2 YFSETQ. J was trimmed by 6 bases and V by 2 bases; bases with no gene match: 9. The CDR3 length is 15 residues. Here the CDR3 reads CASSFQGAVADGYTF. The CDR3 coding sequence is TGCGCCAGCAGCTTTCAGGGGGCCGTGGCGGATGGCTACACCTTC.

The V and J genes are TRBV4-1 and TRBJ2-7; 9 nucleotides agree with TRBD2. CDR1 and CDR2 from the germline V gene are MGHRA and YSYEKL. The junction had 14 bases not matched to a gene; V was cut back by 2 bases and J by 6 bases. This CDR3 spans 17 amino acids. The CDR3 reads CASSQLLAGELRGEQYF. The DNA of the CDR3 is TGCGCCAGCAGCCAATTGTTAGCGGGGGAGCTGCGAGGCGAGCAGTACTTC.

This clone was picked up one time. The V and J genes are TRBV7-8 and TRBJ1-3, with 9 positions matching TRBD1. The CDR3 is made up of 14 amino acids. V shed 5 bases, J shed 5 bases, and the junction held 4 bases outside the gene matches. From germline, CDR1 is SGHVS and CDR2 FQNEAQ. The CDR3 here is CASSPTGGRNTIYF. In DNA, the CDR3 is TGTGCCAGCAGCCCGACAGGGGGACGAAACACCATATATTTT.

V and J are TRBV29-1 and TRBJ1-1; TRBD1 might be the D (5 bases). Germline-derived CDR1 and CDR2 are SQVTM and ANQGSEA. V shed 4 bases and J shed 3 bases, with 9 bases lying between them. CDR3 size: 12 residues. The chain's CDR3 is CSVAEGDTEAFF. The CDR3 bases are TGCAGCGTTGCCGAAGGGGACACTGAAGCTTTCTTT.

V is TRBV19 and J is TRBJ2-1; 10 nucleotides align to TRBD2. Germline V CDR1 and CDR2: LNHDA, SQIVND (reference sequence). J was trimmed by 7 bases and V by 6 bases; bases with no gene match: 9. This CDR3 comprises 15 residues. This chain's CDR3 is CASRGGAGGRNEQFF. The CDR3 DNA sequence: TGTGCCAGTAGGGGCGGAGCGGGGGGGCGGAATGAGCAGTTCTTC.

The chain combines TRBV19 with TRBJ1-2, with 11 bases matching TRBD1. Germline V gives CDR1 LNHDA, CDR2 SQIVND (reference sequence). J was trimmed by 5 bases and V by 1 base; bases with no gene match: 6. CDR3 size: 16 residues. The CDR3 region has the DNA TGTGCCAGTAGTATAGCGCCGGGACAGGGGGTTTATGGCTACACCTTC. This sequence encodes CASSIAPGQGVYGYTF.

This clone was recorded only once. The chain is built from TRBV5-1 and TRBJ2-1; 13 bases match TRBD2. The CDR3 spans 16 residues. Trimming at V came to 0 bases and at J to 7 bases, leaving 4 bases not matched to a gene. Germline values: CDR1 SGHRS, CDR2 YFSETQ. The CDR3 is CASSLETSGGLNEQFF. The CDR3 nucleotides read TGCGCCAGCAGCTTGGAGACTAGCGGGGGGTTGAATGAGCAGTTCTTC.

The CDR3 bases are TGTGCCAGCAGTTACCGCGGGACAGGGGTGTCACCCCTCCACTTT. This gives the protein CASSYRGTGVSPLHF. This chain joins TRBV6-5 and TRBJ1-6, with 10 bases matching TRBD1. This CDR3 region has 15 residues. Germline CDR1 is MNHEY and CDR2 is SVGAGI. V was pared by 2 bases and J by 10 bases, with 5 bases of the junction left unmatched.

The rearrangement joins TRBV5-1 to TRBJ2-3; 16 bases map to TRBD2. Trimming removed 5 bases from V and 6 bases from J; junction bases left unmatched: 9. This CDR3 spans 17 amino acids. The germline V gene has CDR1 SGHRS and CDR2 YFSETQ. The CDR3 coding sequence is TGCGCCAGCAGGATGGGACTAGCGGGGGGGCCCTTCGATACGCAGTATTTT. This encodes CASRMGLAGGPFDTQYF.

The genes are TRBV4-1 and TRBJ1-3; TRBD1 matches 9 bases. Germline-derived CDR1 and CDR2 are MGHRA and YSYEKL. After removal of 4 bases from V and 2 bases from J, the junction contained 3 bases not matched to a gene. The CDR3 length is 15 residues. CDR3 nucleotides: TGCGCCAGCAGCCCGGGACAGGGTACTGGAAACACCATATATTTT. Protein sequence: CASSPGQGTGNTIYF.

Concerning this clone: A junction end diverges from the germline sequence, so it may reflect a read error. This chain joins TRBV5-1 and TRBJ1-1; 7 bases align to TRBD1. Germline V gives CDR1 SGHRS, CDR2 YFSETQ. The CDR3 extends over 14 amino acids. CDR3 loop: CASSPTGQTLQGVF. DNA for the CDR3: TGCGCCAGCAGCCCTACGGGACAGACCCTCCAGGGGGTCTTT.

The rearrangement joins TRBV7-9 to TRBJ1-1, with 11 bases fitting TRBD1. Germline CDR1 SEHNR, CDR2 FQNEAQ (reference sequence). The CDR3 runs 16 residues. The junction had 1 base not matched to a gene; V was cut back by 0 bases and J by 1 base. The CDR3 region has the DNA TGTGCCAGCAGCTTAGCTGGGACAGGGGGGAACACTGAAGCTTTCTTT. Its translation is CASSLAGTGGNTEAFF.

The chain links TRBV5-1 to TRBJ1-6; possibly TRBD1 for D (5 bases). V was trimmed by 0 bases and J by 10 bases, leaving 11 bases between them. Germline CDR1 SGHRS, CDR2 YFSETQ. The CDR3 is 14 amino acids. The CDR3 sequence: CASSLAGRESPLHF. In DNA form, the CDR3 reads TGCGCCAGCAGCTTGGCCGGCAGGGAATCACCCCTCCACTTT.

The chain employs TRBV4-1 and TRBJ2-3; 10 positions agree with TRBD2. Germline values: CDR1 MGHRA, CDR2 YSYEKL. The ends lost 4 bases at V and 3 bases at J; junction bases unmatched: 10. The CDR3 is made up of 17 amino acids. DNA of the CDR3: TGCGCCAGCAGCCCTTGGGCTAGCGGGGGTGTAACAGATACGCAGTATTTT. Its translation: CASSPWASGGVTDTQYF.

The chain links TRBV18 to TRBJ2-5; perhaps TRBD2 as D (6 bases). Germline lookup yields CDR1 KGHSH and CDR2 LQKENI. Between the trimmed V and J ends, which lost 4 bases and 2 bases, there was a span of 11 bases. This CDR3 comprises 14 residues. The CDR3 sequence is CASSRDFLQETQYF. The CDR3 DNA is TGTGCCAGCTCACGGGACTTCCTACAAGAGACCCAGTACTTC.

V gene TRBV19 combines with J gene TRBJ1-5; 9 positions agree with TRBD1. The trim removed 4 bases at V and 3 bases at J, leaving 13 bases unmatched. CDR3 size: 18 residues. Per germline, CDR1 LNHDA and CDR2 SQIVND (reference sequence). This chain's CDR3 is CASSTPAGTGLDNQPQHF. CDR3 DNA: TGTGCCAGTAGTACCCCGGCGGGGACAGGGTTGGACAATCAGCCCCAGCATTTT.

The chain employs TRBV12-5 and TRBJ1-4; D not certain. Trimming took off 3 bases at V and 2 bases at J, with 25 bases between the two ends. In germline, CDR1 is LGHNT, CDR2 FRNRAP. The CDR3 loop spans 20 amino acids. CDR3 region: CASGFSLTSHSGSTNEKLFF. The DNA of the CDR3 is TGTGCTAGTGGTTTTTCCCTTACTTCGCACAGCGGTTCGACTAATGAAAAACTGTTTTTT.

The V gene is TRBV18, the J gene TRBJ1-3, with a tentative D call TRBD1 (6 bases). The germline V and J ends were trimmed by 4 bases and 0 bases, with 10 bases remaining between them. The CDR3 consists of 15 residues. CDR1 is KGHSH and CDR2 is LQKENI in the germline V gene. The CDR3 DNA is TGTGCCAGCTCACTAGGACAGAGCTCTGGAAACACCATATATTTT. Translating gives CASSLGQSSGNTIYF.

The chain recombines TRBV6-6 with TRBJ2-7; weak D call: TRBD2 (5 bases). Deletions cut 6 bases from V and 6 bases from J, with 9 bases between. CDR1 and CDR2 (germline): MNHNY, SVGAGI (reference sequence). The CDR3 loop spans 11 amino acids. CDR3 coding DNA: TGTGCCAGCAGCCCCGAGGGCGAGCAGTACTTC. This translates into CASSPEGEQYF.